The rows below give T cell receptor beta chains drawn from one sample of a study of blood T cell repertoires in COVID-19. Profiled with immunoSEQ multiplex PCR; TCRdb holds only in-frame clones, not every one. Of some 260,000 clones listed, over 65% were seen once; the top ten hold 2.5% to 4%. Sequencing used peripheral blood. All receptors come from a woman older than 75 with acute or convalescent COVID-19. Both conserved end residues are part of each CDR3. D genes are given only for firm matches. Only part of the rows carry a size: once, few, many, or a class if the clone is expanded.

j_gene: TRBJ1-5
abundance: -
v_gene: TRBV7-2
d_gene: TRBD1
CDR3nt: TGTGCCAGCAGCTTAAGGGACAGGGCTGATCAGCCCCAGCATTTT
CDR3aa: CASSLRDRADQPQHF

j_gene: TRBJ1-2
abundance: -
v_gene: TRBV5-1
d_gene: TRBD1
CDR3nt: TGCGCCAGCAGCTCCCGGGACAGGGGTTCGAATGGCTACACCTTC
CDR3aa: CASSSRDRGSNGYTF

j_gene: TRBJ1-6
abundance: few
v_gene: TRBV27
d_gene: TRBD1
CDR3nt: TGTGCCAGCAGTTCCTCGACAGGGACGGTCCAGGGATCCCTCCACTTT
CDR3aa: CASSSSTGTVQGSLHF

j_gene: TRBJ2-1
abundance: -
v_gene: TRBV6-1
d_gene: -
CDR3nt: TGTGCCAGCAGTGAAACCCCCGGGCGGGTCAATGAGCAGTTCTTC
CDR3aa: CASSETPGRVNEQFF

j_gene: TRBJ1-2
abundance: -
v_gene: TRBV5-6
d_gene: -
CDR3nt: TGTGCCAGCAGCCCTGACAGAGAGGTCGGCTACACCTTC
CDR3aa: CASSPDREVGYTF

j_gene: TRBJ2-3
abundance: -
v_gene: TRBV18
d_gene: TRBD2
CDR3nt: TGTGCCAGCTCCGGAGGGGTAGCGGGAACCGGTGCAGATACGCAGTATTTT
CDR3aa: CASSGGVAGTGADTQYF

j_gene: TRBJ1-3
abundance: -
v_gene: TRBV9
d_gene: -
CDR3nt: TGTGCCAGTAGCGTAAAACACTCTGGAAACACCATATATTTT
CDR3aa: CASSVKHSGNTIYF

j_gene: TRBJ2-1
abundance: -
v_gene: TRBV10-3
d_gene: TRBD2
CDR3nt: TGTGCCATCGCGAGGACTAGCGGGGCGAGTGAGCAGTTCTTC
CDR3aa: CAIARTSGASEQFF

j_gene: TRBJ2-7
abundance: few
v_gene: TRBV7-2
d_gene: -
CDR3nt: TGTGCCAGCAGCTTAGCTCAGGGAAAGGCTGGCGAGCAGTACTTC
CDR3aa: CASSLAQGKAGEQYF

j_gene: TRBJ2-5
abundance: -
v_gene: TRBV7-2
d_gene: -
CDR3nt: TGTGCCAGCAGCCAACGACAGGAGTCAGAGACCCAGTACTTC
CDR3aa: CASSQRQESETQYF

j_gene: TRBJ2-1
abundance: few
v_gene: TRBV7-6
d_gene: TRBD2
CDR3nt: TGTGCCAGCAGCCACGGGACTAGCGGGGGCCGCTACAATGAGCAGTTCTTC
CDR3aa: CASSHGTSGGRYNEQFF

j_gene: TRBJ1-5
abundance: once
v_gene: TRBV6-6
d_gene: -
CDR3nt: TGTGCCAGCAGTAACGACAGGCAGCCCCAGCATTTT
CDR3aa: CASSNDRQPQHF

j_gene: TRBJ2-1
abundance: -
v_gene: TRBV4-3
d_gene: -
CDR3nt: TGCGCCAGCAGCCAAGTGAGGAGCTCCTACAATGAGCAGTTCTTC
CDR3aa: CASSQVRSSYNEQFF

j_gene: TRBJ2-1
abundance: -
v_gene: TRBV6-5
d_gene: TRBD2
CDR3nt: TGTGCCAGCAGTTATACTAGCGGGAGGCAGAATGAGCAGTTCTTC
CDR3aa: CASSYTSGRQNEQFF

j_gene: TRBJ2-2
abundance: -
v_gene: TRBV18
d_gene: -
CDR3nt: TGTGCCAGCTCAAGGACTTCCCGTGGTGGCACCGGGGAGCTGTTTTTT
CDR3aa: CASSRTSRGGTGELFF

j_gene: TRBJ1-1
abundance: -
v_gene: TRBV6-5
d_gene: TRBD1
CDR3nt: TGTGCCAGCAGTTACCCACAGGGGACTGAAGCTTTCTTT
CDR3aa: CASSYPQGTEAFF

j_gene: TRBJ1-2
abundance: -
v_gene: TRBV2
d_gene: TRBD1
CDR3nt: TGTGCCAGCAGATTGACAGGGGCTAACTATGGCTACACCTTC
CDR3aa: CASRLTGANYGYTF

j_gene: TRBJ1-6
abundance: -
v_gene: TRBV30
d_gene: TRBD1
CDR3nt: TGTGCCTGGAGTACCCGGGACAGGGGTGGTAATTCACCCCTCCACTTT
CDR3aa: CAWSTRDRGGNSPLHF

j_gene: TRBJ2-7
abundance: -
v_gene: TRBV7-6
d_gene: TRBD1
CDR3nt: TGTGCCAGCAGCCGGGGACAGGGATACGAGCAGTACTTC
CDR3aa: CASSRGQGYEQYF

j_gene: TRBJ1-2
abundance: -
v_gene: TRBV12-3/TRBV12-4
d_gene: -
CDR3nt: TGTGCCAGCAGTTTATCGGGAAACTATGGCTACACCTTC
CDR3aa: CASSLSGNYGYTF

j_gene: TRBJ1-3
abundance: -
v_gene: TRBV18
d_gene: TRBD1
CDR3nt: TGTGCCAGCTCATCCGGGACAGGGGTCCGGAGCACCATATATTTT
CDR3aa: CASSSGTGVRSTIYF

j_gene: TRBJ2-3
abundance: -
v_gene: TRBV6-5
d_gene: -
CDR3nt: TGTGCCAGCAGGACGGGGGGCGTCGGGTCAGATACGCAGTATTTT
CDR3aa: CASRTGGVGSDTQYF

j_gene: TRBJ1-4
abundance: -
v_gene: TRBV30
d_gene: TRBD1
CDR3nt: TGTGCCTGGAGTGTTCGACAGGGTCGATTCCATGAAAAACTGTTTTTT
CDR3aa: CAWSVRQGRFHEKLFF

j_gene: TRBJ1-6
abundance: -
v_gene: TRBV30
d_gene: -
CDR3nt: TGTGCCTGGAGTGTCTTGAATTCACCCCTCCACTTT
CDR3aa: CAWSVLNSPLHF

j_gene: TRBJ2-3
abundance: -
v_gene: TRBV6-1
d_gene: -
CDR3nt: TGTGCCAGCAGTGCCAGTGGGGAGTGGTTCGCAGATACGCAGTATTTT
CDR3aa: CASSASGEWFADTQYF

j_gene: TRBJ2-6
abundance: -
v_gene: TRBV5-1
d_gene: -
CDR3nt: TGCGCCAGCAGCTTGGGGGCACAGGTCTCTGGGGCCAACGTCCTGACTTTC
CDR3aa: CASSLGAQVSGANVLTF

j_gene: TRBJ1-2
abundance: -
v_gene: TRBV2
d_gene: TRBD1
CDR3nt: TGTGCCAGCAGTGAAGCGCTACCGGGACAGGGACTGTCCTACTATGGCTACACCTTC
CDR3aa: CASSEALPGQGLSYYGYTF

j_gene: TRBJ2-1
abundance: -
v_gene: TRBV3-1/TRBV3-2
d_gene: TRBD2
CDR3nt: TGTGCCAATCTTCGGGAAACCGGGACTAGCGGGAGGGGCCATGAGCAGTTCTTC
CDR3aa: CANLRETGTSGRGHEQFF

j_gene: TRBJ1-2
abundance: -
v_gene: TRBV20-1
d_gene: -
CDR3nt: TGCAGTGCTAGTTTAAGAGGTTTGGCGTCTAACTATGGCTACACCTTC
CDR3aa: CSASLRGLASNYGYTF

j_gene: TRBJ2-3
abundance: -
v_gene: TRBV29-1
d_gene: -
CDR3nt: TGCAGCGAGGGGCGGTTCAGCACAGATACGCAGTATTTT
CDR3aa: CSEGRFSTDTQYF

j_gene: TRBJ1-2
abundance: -
v_gene: TRBV12-3/TRBV12-4
d_gene: -
CDR3nt: TGTGCCAGCAGCCCGCGAGCTAACTATGGCTACACCTTC
CDR3aa: CASSPRANYGYTF

j_gene: TRBJ1-6
abundance: once
v_gene: TRBV7-2
d_gene: -
CDR3nt: TGTGCCAGCAGCTTAGGTATGGGCAGCACGCCTAATTCACCCCTCCACTTT
CDR3aa: CASSLGMGSTPNSPLHF

j_gene: TRBJ1-1
abundance: -
v_gene: TRBV30
d_gene: TRBD1
CDR3nt: TGTGCCTGGAGTGCGGGACAGGGGCGCGGGGGGCAAGCTTTCTTT
CDR3aa: CAWSAGQGRGGQAFF